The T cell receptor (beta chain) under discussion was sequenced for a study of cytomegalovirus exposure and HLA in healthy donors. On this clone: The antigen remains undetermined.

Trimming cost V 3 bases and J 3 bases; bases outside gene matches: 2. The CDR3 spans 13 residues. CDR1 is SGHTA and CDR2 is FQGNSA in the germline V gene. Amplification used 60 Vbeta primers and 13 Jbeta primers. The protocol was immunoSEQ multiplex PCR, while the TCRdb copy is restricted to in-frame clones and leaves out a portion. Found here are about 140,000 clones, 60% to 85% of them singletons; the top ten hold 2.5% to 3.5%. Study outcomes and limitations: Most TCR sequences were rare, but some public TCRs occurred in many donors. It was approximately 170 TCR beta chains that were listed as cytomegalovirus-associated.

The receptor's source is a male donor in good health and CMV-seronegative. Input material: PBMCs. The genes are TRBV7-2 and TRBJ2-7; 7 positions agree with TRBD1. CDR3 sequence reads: CASSFGQDYEQYF. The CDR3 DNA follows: TGTGCCAGCAGCTTTGGACAGGACTACGAGCAGTACTTC.